This passage covers 20 T cell receptor beta chains from one sample sequenced in a study of blood T cell repertoires in COVID-19. TCRdb's copy holds only in-frame clones and misses some; the assay was immunoSEQ multiplex PCR. The table includes 200,000 or so clones, 80% to 90% detected once. Sequencing was done on a sample of peripheral blood. The receptors come from an elderly man with acute or convalescent COVID-19.

The chain employs TRBV5-1 and TRBJ1-5, with D possibly matching TRBD1 (5 bases). Germline V gene data show CDR1 as SGHRS and CDR2 as YFSETQ. The CDR3 sequence is 14 residues long. V was shortened by 4 bases and J by 1 base, with 9 bases between the two germline ends. The CDR3 DNA sequence: TGCGCCAGCAGCCTGGACAACAGCAATCAGCCCCAGCATTTT. As protein: CASSLDNSNQPQHF.

This chain uses TRBV10-3 with TRBJ2-1; 7 positions match TRBD2. Germline trimming cut 6 bases from V and 2 bases from J; bases unmatched to any gene: 7. CDR3 length: 15 amino acids. Germline lookup yields CDR1 ENHRY and CDR2 SYGVKD. The CDR3 nucleotides read TGTGCCATCAGCCCGAGGGAGGGAGCCTACAATGAGCAGTTCTTC. This translates into CAISPREGAYNEQFF.

This chain uses TRBV28 with TRBJ2-7, with D possibly matching TRBD1 (6 bases). V was shortened by 6 bases and J by 2 bases, with 14 bases between the two germline ends. CDR1 is MDHEN, CDR2 SYDVKM, per germline. The CDR3 has 14 amino acids. In DNA, the CDR3 is TGTGCCAGCAGCGCGACAGGCTTGACCTACGAGCAGTACTTC. Protein product: CASSATGLTYEQYF.

This chain joins TRBV27 and TRBJ2-3; no firm D call. V gave up 4 bases and J gave up 4 bases, with 12 bases separating them. This CDR3 is 14 amino acids long. The germline V gene has CDR1 MNHEY and CDR2 SMNVEV (reference sequence). As DNA, the CDR3 is TGTGCCAGCAGTTCCCTATTGTCGGCAGATACGCAGTATTTT. Amino acid sequence: CASSSLLSADTQYF.

The chain couples TRBV28 to TRBJ1-5, with 8 nucleotides matching TRBD1. The trim removed 3 bases at V and 3 bases at J, leaving 1 base unmatched. Germline CDR1 MDHEN, CDR2 SYDVKM. CDR3 size: 14 residues. CDR3 region: CASSLDRVNQPQHF. DNA of the CDR3: TGTGCCAGCAGTTTGGACAGGGTCAATCAGCCCCAGCATTTT.

The chain uses TRBV25-1 and TRBJ2-7; D is ambiguous. The CDR3 extends over 15 amino acids. Per the germline V gene, CDR1 is MGHDK and CDR2 is SYGVNS. V was trimmed by 7 bases and J by 4 bases, leaving 20 bases between them. The DNA for the CDR3 is TGTGCCAGCAATCTCGGTCGATCCCATCGTTACGAGCAGTACTTC. Its protein is CASNLGRSHRYEQYF.

The CDR3 reads CASSRTGMDEKLFF. CDR3 sequence (DNA): TGTGCCAGCAGCCGGACAGGGATGGATGAAAAACTGTTTTTT. The chain links TRBV28 to TRBJ1-4; TRBD1 aligns across 8 bases. V gave up 6 bases and J gave up 6 bases; unmatched junction bases: 6. The CDR3 runs to 14 residues. The germline V gene encodes CDR1 MDHEN and CDR2 SYDVKM.

CDR3 residues: CASSLDTGSDTQYF. As DNA, the CDR3 is TGCGCCAGCAGCTTGGACACAGGGTCCGATACGCAGTATTTT. The chain combines TRBV5-1 with TRBJ2-3, with D perhaps matching TRBD1 (6 bases). V was cut by 0 bases and J by 6 bases, with 11 bases left in between. The V gene's germline CDR1 is SGHRS and CDR2 YFSETQ. This CDR3 comprises 14 residues.

V is TRBV27 and J is TRBJ2-3; possible D gene TRBD1, 5 bases. The germline CDR1 and CDR2 sequences are MNHEY and SMNVEV (reference sequence). Trimming left V 6 bases short and J 2 bases short, with 12 bases between. This CDR3 is built from 14 residues. The CDR3 DNA reads TGTGCCAGCAGCCGACAGCATTACACAGATACGCAGTATTTT. It encodes CASSRQHYTDTQYF.

The CDR3 DNA reads as TGTGCCAGCAGCTTAGCGCGAGTGAGGGCTTCGCACACTGAAGCTTTCTTT. The encoded protein is CASSLARVRASHTEAFF. The J gene is TRBJ1-1, the V gene TRBV7-8; the D is unclear. V was clipped by 0 bases and J by 3 bases, with 17 bases between them. This CDR3 has 17 amino acids. Germline V gene data show CDR1 as SGHVS and CDR2 as FQNEAQ.

A few counts support this clone. The rearrangement links TRBV24-1 to TRBJ2-3; 11 bases map to TRBD2. J lost 4 bases, V lost 5 bases, and 19 bases had no gene match. The germline V gene has CDR1 KGHDR and CDR2 SFDVKD. This CDR3 is built from 20 residues. The CDR3, as DNA: TGTGCCACCAGTGGGTTTCAAGGAGGTAGCGGGGGGGAGGATTCAGATACGCAGTATTTT. Amino acid sequence: CATSGFQGGSGGEDSDTQYF.

The chain joins TRBV7-8 to TRBJ2-7; 11 nucleotides agree with TRBD1. Trimming cost V 5 bases and J 1 base; bases outside gene matches: 7. The CDR3 contains 16 residues. The germline V gene has CDR1 SGHVS and CDR2 FQNEAQ. The CDR3 nucleotides read TGTGCCAGCAGCCCACGAGGACAGGGGGCATCCTACGAGCAGTACGTC. Translation gives CASSPRGQGASYEQYV.

V and J are TRBV18 and TRBJ1-2, with a tentative D call TRBD1 (6 bases). In germline, CDR1 is KGHSH, CDR2 LQKENI. V lost 4 bases and J lost 7, with 19 bases in between. The CDR3 covers 15 residues. CDR3 DNA: TGTGCCAGCTCACACGACAACACAGGGTCCGCTGGCTACACCTTC. Its translation is CASSHDNTGSAGYTF.

J is TRBJ1-5 and V is TRBV29-1; no clear D gene. The CDR3 contains 13 residues. The ends were cut back, 4 bases at V and 4 bases at J, with 11 bases in the middle. Germline V gene sequence: CDR1 SQVTM, CDR2 ANQGSEA. Written as DNA, the CDR3 is TGCAGCGTTGGGCAGGCGAGAAATCAGCCCCAGCATTTT. This codes for CSVGQARNQPQHF.

The chain couples TRBV18 to TRBJ2-7, with D unclear. This CDR3 spans 14 amino acids. With 0 bases removed from V and 2 bases from J, the gap between germline ends came to 8 bases. Germline V gene lookup returns CDR1 KGHSH and CDR2 LQKENI. In DNA, the CDR3 is TGTGCCAGCTCACCACCCGCAGGCACCTACGAGCAGTACTTC. Translation: CASSPPAGTYEQYF.

This chain uses TRBV7-3 with TRBJ2-3; TRBD2 matches at 9 bases. The CDR3 extends over 15 amino acids. The V and J ends lost 5 bases and 5 bases, in that order; junction bases with no gene match: 8. In germline, CDR1 is SGHTA, CDR2 FQGTGA. In DNA, the CDR3 is TGTGCCAGCAGCCTGCAAGCGGGAGGTCTAGATACGCAGTATTTT. Translation gives CASSLQAGGLDTQYF.

V usage is TRBV5-1 and J usage is TRBJ1-4; TRBD1 matches 8 bases. This CDR3 region has 15 residues. J gave up 8 bases and V 2 bases, and 8 bases lay outside the gene matches. The V gene's germline CDR1 is SGHRS and CDR2 YFSETQ. This CDR3 reads CASSLLGQGEEKLFF. Written as DNA, the CDR3 is TGCGCCAGCAGCTTACTAGGACAGGGCGAGGAAAAACTGTTTTTT.

The chain combines TRBV30 with TRBJ2-1; 7 bases fit TRBD2. CDR1 is GTSNPN and CDR2 is SVGIG in the germline V gene (reference sequence). The junction had 7 bases not matched to a gene; V was cut back by 5 bases and J by 3 bases. CDR3 length equals 14 residues. The DNA for the CDR3 is TGTGCCTGGGGGGGAAGCGGGGTCTACAATGAGCAGTTCTTC. Its translation is CAWGGSGVYNEQFF.

This clone was observed a handful of times. V is TRBV6-2 or TRBV6-3 and J is TRBJ2-2, with 10 bases that match TRBD2. CDR3 size: 15 residues. Germline values: CDR1 MNHEY, CDR2 SVGEGT. After removal of 4 bases from V and 7 bases from J, the junction contained 6 bases not matched to a gene. CDR3 DNA sequence: TGTGCCAGCAGTTCCAAGCGGGAGGGCTTCGGGGAGCTGTTTTTT. It is translated as CASSSKREGFGELFF.

V and J are TRBV19 and TRBJ2-7, with D possibly TRBD2 on 6 matching bases. The CDR3 is made up of 14 amino acids. Deletions cut 7 bases from V and 4 bases from J, with 17 bases between. The V gene's germline CDR1 is LNHDA and CDR2 SQIVND (reference sequence). The CDR3 spells CASTHPGANYEQYF. The CDR3, as DNA: TGTGCCAGTACCCACCCGGGAGCAAATTACGAGCAGTACTTC.